Listed below are T cell receptor beta chains from one sample, sequenced in a study of T cells after posttransplantation cyclophosphamide. TCRdb keeps only in-frame clones here, not all; method: immunoSEQ multiplex PCR. The sample lists roughly 19,000 clones, 87% occurring once. The sample consisted of PBMCs, taken after allogeneic stem cell transplant with posttransplant cyclophosphamide. The receptors were sampled from a female patient aged 40 to 55 who received an allogeneic stem cell transplant from a related donor, was CMV-positive, and had no GVHD. The graft donor may account for some of the T cells. CDR3s include the opening cysteine and the closing phenylalanine or tryptophan. The D gene is left open where the match is weak.

j_gene | d_gene | v_gene | CDR3nt | CDR3aa
TRBJ2-7 | - | TRBV9 | TGTGCCAGCAGCGTATGGAGTTCCTCCTACGAGCAGTACTTC | CASSVWSSSYEQYF
TRBJ2-1 | - | TRBV28 | TGTGCCAGCAGTGAGTTCGATGAGCAGTTCTTC | CASSEFDEQFF
TRBJ2-1 | TRBD1 | TRBV5-1 | TGCGCCAGCAGCTCAAGGACAGGGCTATCCCGCAATGAGCAGTTCTTC | CASSSRTGLSRNEQFF
TRBJ2-3 | - | TRBV4-2 | TGTGCCAGCAGCCAAGAGGGGACTGCGGATACGCAGTATTTT | CASSQEGTADTQYF
TRBJ2-5 | - | TRBV19 | TGTGCCAGTAGTATTGACCTCCCGGGTACGTTTGGGCAAGAGACCCAGTACTTC | CASSIDLPGTFGQETQYF
TRBJ2-2 | - | TRBV30 | TGTGCCTGGAGTCCAGTAGGGAGTTACGCCGGGGAGCTGTTTTTT | CAWSPVGSYAGELFF
TRBJ2-1 | TRBD2 | TRBV15 | TGTGCCACCAGCAGAGATCGAGATAGCGGGATATTCGATGAGCAGTTCTTC | CATSRDRDSGIFDEQFF
TRBJ1-5 | - | TRBV5-5 | TGTGCCAGCAGCTTGGCTGTCCGGGGGAATCAGCCCCAGCATTTT | CASSLAVRGNQPQHF
TRBJ2-1 | TRBD1 | TRBV29-1 | TGCAGCGGTTTAGGGGGCGACCTATCCTACAATGAGCAGTTCTTC | CSGLGGDLSYNEQFF
TRBJ2-4 | TRBD1 | TRBV2 | TGTGCCAGCAGGGCACTACCGAGGCCGGGACAGGGGGAAACAGCCAAAAACATTCAGTACTTC | CASRALPRPGQGETAKNIQYF
TRBJ2-1 | - | TRBV5-1 | TGCGCCAGCAGCTCCCCTAGCGGAGGGGGCTCCTACAATGAGCAGTTCTTC | CASSSPSGGGSYNEQFF
TRBJ2-7 | - | TRBV6-1 | TGTGCCAGCAACAGGGACCCATACGGGCCTTACGAGCAGTACTTC | CASNRDPYGPYEQYF
TRBJ2-2 | - | TRBV6-4 | TGTGCCAGCAGTGACGTCGACACCGGGGAGCTGTTTTTT | CASSDVDTGELFF
TRBJ1-2 | TRBD1 | TRBV5-4 | TGTGCCAGCAGCTTGGGGCCAGCCGGGACAGGGATATCCGGCTACACCTTC | CASSLGPAGTGISGYTF
TRBJ2-7 | TRBD1 | TRBV11-2 | TGTGCCAGCAGCCTGGACAGGGTCCGTAGCGAGCAGTACTTC | CASSLDRVRSEQYF